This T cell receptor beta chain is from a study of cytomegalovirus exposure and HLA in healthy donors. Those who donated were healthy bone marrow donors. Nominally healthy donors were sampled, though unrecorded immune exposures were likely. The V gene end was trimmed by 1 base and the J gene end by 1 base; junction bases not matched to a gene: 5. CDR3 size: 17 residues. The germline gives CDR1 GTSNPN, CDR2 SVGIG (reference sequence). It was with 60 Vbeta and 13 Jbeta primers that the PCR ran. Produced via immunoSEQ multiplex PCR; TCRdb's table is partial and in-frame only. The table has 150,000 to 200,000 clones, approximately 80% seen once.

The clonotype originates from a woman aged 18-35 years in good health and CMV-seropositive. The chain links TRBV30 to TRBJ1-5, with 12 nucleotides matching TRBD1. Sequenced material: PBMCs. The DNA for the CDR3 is TGTGCCTGGAGTGGAGGGGGACAGGGGGCAAGCAATCAGCCCCAGCATTTT. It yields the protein CAWSGGGQGASNQPQHF. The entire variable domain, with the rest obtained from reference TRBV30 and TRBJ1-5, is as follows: SQTIHQWPATLVQPVGSPLSLECTVEGTSNPNLYWYRQAAGRGLQLLFYSVGIGQISSEVPQNLSASRPQDRQFILSSKKLLLSDSGFYLCAWSGGGQGASNQPQHFGDGTRLSIL.